The present TCR beta chain was sequenced within a study of shared clonotypes between healthy human individuals. Study observations and caveats: Specimens sampled were limited to blood, with tissue repertoires likely differing.

Sequencing of unsorted PBMC DNA was carried out using ten immunoSEQ deep assay plates. The table came from immunoSEQ multiplex PCR; TCRdb's copy has only in-frame clones and leaves some out. The sample holds about 490,000 clones, 70% to 80% seen once. V lost 7 bases to trimming and J lost 3 bases, with 13 bases between them. The CDR3 is made up of 13 amino acids. Germline V gene sequence: CDR1 MDHEN, CDR2 SYDVKM. As regards this clone: The antigen remains undetermined.

The study enrolled healthy HIV-negative adults without recent acute infections or vaccinations as donors. The chain uses TRBV28 and TRBJ2-7; a weak D match, TRBD1 (6 bases). The source is a woman aged 40 to 55 in good health. Some clones in this sample may be carry-over from other donors' samples. Sequencing input: PBMCs. The CDR3 loop is CASMWDILYEQYF. The CDR3 nucleotides read TGTGCCAGCATGTGGGACATACTCTACGAGCAGTACTTC.